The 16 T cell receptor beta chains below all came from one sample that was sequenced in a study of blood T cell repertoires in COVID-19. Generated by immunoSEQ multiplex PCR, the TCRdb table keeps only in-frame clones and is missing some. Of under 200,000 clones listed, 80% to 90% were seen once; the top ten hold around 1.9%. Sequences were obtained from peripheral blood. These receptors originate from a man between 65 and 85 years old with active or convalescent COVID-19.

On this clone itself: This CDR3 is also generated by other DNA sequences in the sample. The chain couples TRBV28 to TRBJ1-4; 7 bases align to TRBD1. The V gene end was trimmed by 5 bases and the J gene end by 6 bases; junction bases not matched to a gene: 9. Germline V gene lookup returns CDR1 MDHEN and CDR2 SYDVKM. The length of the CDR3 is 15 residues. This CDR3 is CASSPRQGWDEKLFF. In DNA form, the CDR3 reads TGTGCCAGCAGTCCGCGACAGGGTTGGGATGAAAAACTGTTTTTT.

CDR3 in amino acids: CASSFGQITYEQYF. Here the CDR3 DNA reads TGTGCCAGCAGCTTTGGGCAGATAACCTACGAGCAGTACTTC. V is TRBV5-6 and J is TRBJ2-7; D remains ambiguous. This CDR3 is built from 14 residues. Germline-derived CDR1 and CDR2 are SGHDT and YYEEEE. V was shortened by 2 bases and J by 2 bases, with 11 bases between the two germline ends.

The CDR3 nucleotides read TGTGCCAGCAGCCTTGGACAGAACCAGGGCACCGGGGAGCTGTTTTTT. Translated, it gives CASSLGQNQGTGELFF. The chain carries TRBV14 and TRBJ2-2; a possible D gene is TRBD1 (6 bases). Germline values: CDR1 SGHDN, CDR2 FVKESK. The CDR3 contains 16 residues. Trimming cost V 4 bases and J 4 bases, with 16 bases left between them. Using reference TRBV14 and TRBJ2-2 for the parts outside the CDR3, the full variable domain is EAGVTQFPSHSVIEKGQTVTLRCDPISGHDNLYWYRRVMGKEIKFLLHFVKESKQDESGMPNNRFLAERTGGTYSTLKVQPAELEDSGVYFCASSLGQNQGTGELFFGEGSRLTVL.

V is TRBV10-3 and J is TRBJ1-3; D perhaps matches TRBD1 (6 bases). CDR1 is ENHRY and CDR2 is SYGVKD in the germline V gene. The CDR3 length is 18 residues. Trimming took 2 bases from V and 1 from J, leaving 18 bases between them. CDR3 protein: CAISEHDIGGKSGNTIYF. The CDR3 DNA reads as TGTGCCATCAGTGAGCACGATATAGGGGGAAAGTCTGGAAACACCATATATTTT.

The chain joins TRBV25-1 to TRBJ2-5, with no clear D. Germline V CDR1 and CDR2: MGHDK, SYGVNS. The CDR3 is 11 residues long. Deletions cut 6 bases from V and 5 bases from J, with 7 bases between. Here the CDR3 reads CASRTLETQYF. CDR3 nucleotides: TGTGCCAGCAGAACTCTGGAGACCCAGTACTTC.

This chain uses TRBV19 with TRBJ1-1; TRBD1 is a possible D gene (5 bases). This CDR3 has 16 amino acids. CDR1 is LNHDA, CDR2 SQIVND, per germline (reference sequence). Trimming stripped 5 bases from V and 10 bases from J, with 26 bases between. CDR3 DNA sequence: TGTGCCAGTAGTGCCCACGACGGCGGCAGGGCGGGGGGAGCTTTCTTT. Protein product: CASSAHDGGRAGGAFF.

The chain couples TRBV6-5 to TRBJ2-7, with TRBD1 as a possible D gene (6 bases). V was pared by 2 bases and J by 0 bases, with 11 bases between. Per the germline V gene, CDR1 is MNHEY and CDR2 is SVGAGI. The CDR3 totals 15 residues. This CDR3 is CASSYVRDTSYEQYF. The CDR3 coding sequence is TGTGCCAGCAGTTACGTCCGGGACACCTCCTACGAGCAGTACTTC.

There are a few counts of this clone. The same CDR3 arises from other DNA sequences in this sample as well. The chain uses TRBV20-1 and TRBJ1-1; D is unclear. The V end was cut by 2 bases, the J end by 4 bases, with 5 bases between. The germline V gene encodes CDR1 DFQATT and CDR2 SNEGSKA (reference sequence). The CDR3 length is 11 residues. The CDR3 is CSARSLTEAFF. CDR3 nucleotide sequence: TGCAGTGCTAGATCCCTCACTGAAGCTTTCTTT.

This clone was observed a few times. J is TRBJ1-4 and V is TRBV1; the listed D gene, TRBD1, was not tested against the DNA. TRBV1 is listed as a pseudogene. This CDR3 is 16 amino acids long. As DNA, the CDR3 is TGCACCAGCAGCCATTCCCCGGGGACAGGGTTTGAAAAACTGTTTTTT. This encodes CTSSHSPGTGFEKLFF.

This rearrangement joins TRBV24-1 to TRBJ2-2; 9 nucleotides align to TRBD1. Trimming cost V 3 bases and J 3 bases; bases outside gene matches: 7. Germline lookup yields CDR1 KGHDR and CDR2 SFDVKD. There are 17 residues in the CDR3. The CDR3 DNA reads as TGTGCCACCAGTGATCCCACCGGGACAGGGTACACCGGGGAGCTGTTTTTT. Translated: CATSDPTGTGYTGELFF.

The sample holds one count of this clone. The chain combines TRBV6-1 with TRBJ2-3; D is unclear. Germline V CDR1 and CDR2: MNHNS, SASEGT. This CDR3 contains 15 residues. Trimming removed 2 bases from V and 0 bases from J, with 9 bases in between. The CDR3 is CASSESRTSTDTQYF. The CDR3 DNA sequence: TGTGCCAGCAGTGAATCTAGAACTAGCACAGATACGCAGTATTTT.

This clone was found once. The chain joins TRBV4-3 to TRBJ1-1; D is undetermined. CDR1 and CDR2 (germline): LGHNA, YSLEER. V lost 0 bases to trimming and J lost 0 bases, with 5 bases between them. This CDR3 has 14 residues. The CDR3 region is CASSQDLVNTEAFF. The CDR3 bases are TGCGCCAGCAGCCAAGATCTTGTGAACACTGAAGCTTTCTTT.

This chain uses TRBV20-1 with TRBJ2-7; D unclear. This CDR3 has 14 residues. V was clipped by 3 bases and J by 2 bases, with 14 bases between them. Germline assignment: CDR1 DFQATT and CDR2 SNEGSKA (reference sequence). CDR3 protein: CSASFPGTPYEQYF. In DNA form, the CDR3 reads TGCAGTGCTAGTTTCCCAGGAACACCCTACGAGCAGTACTTC.

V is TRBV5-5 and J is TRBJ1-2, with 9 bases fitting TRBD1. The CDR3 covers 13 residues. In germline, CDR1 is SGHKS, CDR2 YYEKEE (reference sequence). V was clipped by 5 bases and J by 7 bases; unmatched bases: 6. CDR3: CASRTGTGPGYTF. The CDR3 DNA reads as TGTGCCAGCAGGACCGGGACAGGGCCTGGCTACACCTTC. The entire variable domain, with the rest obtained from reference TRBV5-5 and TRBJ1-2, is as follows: DAGVTQSPTHLIKTRGQQVTLRCSPISGHKSVSWYQQVLGQGPQFIFQYYEKEERGRGNFPDRFSARQFPNYSSELNVNALLLGDSALYLCASRTGTGPGYTFGSGTRLTVV.

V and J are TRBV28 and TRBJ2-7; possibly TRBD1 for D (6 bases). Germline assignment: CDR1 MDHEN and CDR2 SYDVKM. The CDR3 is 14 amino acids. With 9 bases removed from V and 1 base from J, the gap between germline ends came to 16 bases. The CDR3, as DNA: TGTGCCAGTAAGGACAGTCTAGCTTCCTACGAGCAGTACTTC. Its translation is CASKDSLASYEQYF.

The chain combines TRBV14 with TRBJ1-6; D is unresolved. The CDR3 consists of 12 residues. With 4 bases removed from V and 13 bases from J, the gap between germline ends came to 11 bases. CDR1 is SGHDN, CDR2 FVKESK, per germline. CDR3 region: CASSRSREPLHF. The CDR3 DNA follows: TGTGCCAGCAGCCGCAGTCGGGAGCCCCTCCACTTT.